This TCR beta chain was captured in a study of CD8+ T cells in alopecia areata. Study as a whole: Patients in the treated group were given tofacitinib by mouth, 5 to 10 mg twice a day.

RNA was isolated and reverse transcribed to cDNA, the sequencing template. Measured with immunoSEQ multiplex PCR; TCRdb has only the in-frame clones, and not every one. The profile shows 150,000 or so clones, about 90% of them singletons. Germline V gives CDR1 MNHNS, CDR2 SASEGT. This CDR3 spans 15 amino acids. Trimming at V came to 7 bases and at J to 7 bases, leaving 11 bases not matched to a gene. Cell sorting was applied to PBMCs, and CD4+ and CD8+ T cells were collected. The input for sequencing was CD8+ T cells sorted from blood, taken at week 0. This chain joins TRBV6-1 and TRBJ2-7; 12 nucleotides line up with TRBD1. The TCR was taken from a human donor with alopecia areata. CDR3 amino acids: CASTIRDRGHREQYF. CDR3 DNA sequence: TGTGCCAGCACTATAAGGGACAGGGGGCATCGGGAGCAGTACTTC.